Below, 10 T cell receptor beta chains from the same sample are listed, as sequenced in a study of blood T cells in healthy people across ages. Alongside a J-beta primer mix, a sample-barcoded 5' primer served in a second PCR lasting roughly 7 to 11 cycles. TCRdb reprocessed the 5' RACE reads via MiXCR and lists one record per CDR3 protein. The table shows approximately 900,000 distinct CDR3 sequences, with roughly 50% occurring only once. The specimen sequenced was blood. Every receptor here comes from a man aged 30 to 39 in good health.

This clonotype appeared a few times. This chain connects TRBV28 to TRBJ1-6; TRBD1 might be the D (5 bases). The V gene lost 5 bases and the J gene lost 9 bases, with 11 bases spanning the gap. Germline loops: CDR1 MDHEN, CDR2 SYDVKM. This CDR3 has 13 residues. The CDR3 here is CASSAIGGSPLHF. CDR3 DNA sequence: TGTGCCAGCAGTGCTATCGGGGGTTCACCCCTCCACTTT.

For the CDR3, the DNA is TGTGCCAGCAGTGAAGCTCCGTGGCGGGGGGGTAGCACAGATACGCAGTATTTT. It translates to CASSEAPWRGGSTDTQYF. V and J are TRBV6-1 and TRBJ2-3; TRBD2 aligns across 9 bases. Unmatched junction bases numbered 7, after V lost 0 bases and J lost 0 bases. Germline V CDR1 and CDR2: MNHNS, SASEGT. The CDR3 contains 18 residues.

V gene TRBV11-3 combines with J gene TRBJ2-1; 13 bases agree with TRBD2. V lost 5 bases and J lost 9; bases outside the gene matches: 10. This CDR3 region has 16 residues. CDR1 and CDR2 from the germline V gene are SGHNT and YENEEA. The CDR3: CASSATSGGFLREQFF. CDR3 coding DNA: TGTGCCAGCAGCGCGACTAGCGGGGGGTTTCTCCGTGAGCAGTTCTTC.

The chain employs TRBV19 and TRBJ2-1; 7 bases are a match to TRBD2. The V and J ends lost 9 bases and 8 bases, in that order; junction bases with no gene match: 4. This CDR3 contains 11 residues. Germline V gene sequence: CDR1 LNHDA, CDR2 SQIVND (reference sequence). CDR3: CARSGDDEQFF. The CDR3 nucleotides are TGTGCCAGGAGCGGGGACGATGAGCAGTTCTTC.

By share, this clonotype counts as medium-sized. The rearrangement uses TRBV10-3 and TRBJ2-3; D is undetermined. The CDR3 totals 15 residues. In germline, CDR1 is ENHRY, CDR2 SYGVKD. V was shortened by 4 bases and J by 0 bases, with 11 bases between the two germline ends. The CDR3 protein is CAISGNFPSTDTQYF. The CDR3 region has the DNA TGTGCCATCAGTGGGAATTTCCCTAGCACAGATACGCAGTATTTT.

This clonotype has a count of ten or more. An end of the junction differs from the germline gene, which may be a read error. The gene calls are TRBV5-1 and TRBJ2-6; D unclear. CDR1 and CDR2 from the germline V gene are SGHRS and YFSETQ. The CDR3 is 12 residues long. The CDR3, as DNA: TGTGCCAGCAGTCCTGGGGCCAACGTCCTGACTTTC. Its protein is CASSPGANVLTF. The variable domain in full, with the rest retrieved from reference TRBV5-1 and TRBJ2-6, is KAGVTQTPRYLIKTRGQQVTLSCSPISGHRSVSWYQQTPGQGLQFLFEYFSETQRNKGNFPGRFSGRQFSNSRSEMNVSTLELGDSALYLCASSPGANVLTFGAGSRLTVL.

This chain connects TRBV5-1 to TRBJ2-1; D gene unclear. The CDR3 consists of 15 residues. Germline lookup yields CDR1 SGHRS and CDR2 YFSETQ. V was trimmed by 4 bases and J by 0 bases, leaving 11 bases between them. CDR3 DNA sequence: TGCGCCAGCAGCCCTTCAGGTTTCTCCTACAATGAGCAGTTCTTC. Protein sequence: CASSPSGFSYNEQFF.

This chain connects TRBV5-1 to TRBJ2-1; the D gene could be TRBD1 or TRBD2 (5 bases each). The CDR3 is made up of 14 amino acids. Per germline, CDR1 SGHRS and CDR2 YFSETQ. Trimming removed 4 bases from V and 4 bases from J, with 12 bases in between. This chain's CDR3 is CASSGGSAYNEQFF. In DNA, the CDR3 is TGCGCCAGCAGCGGGGGATCGGCTTACAATGAGCAGTTCTTC.

V gene TRBV9 combines with J gene TRBJ1-1; no reliable D call. CDR3 length: 14 residues. Between the trimmed V and J ends, which lost 0 bases and 6 bases, there was a span of 12 bases. Germline-derived CDR1 and CDR2 are SGDLS and YYNGEE. This chain's CDR3 is CASSVAPGGSEAFF. The CDR3, as DNA: TGTGCCAGCAGCGTAGCCCCAGGAGGCTCTGAAGCTTTCTTT.

V usage is TRBV3-1 and J usage is TRBJ1-4, with a weak D call TRBD1 (5 bases). This CDR3 spans 13 amino acids. Germline V gene lookup returns CDR1 LGHDT and CDR2 YNNKEL (reference sequence). With 4 bases removed from V and 10 bases from J, the gap between germline ends came to 13 bases. The DNA of the CDR3 is TGTGCCAGCAGCCCGAGACAGAGCTCAAAACTGTTTTTT. This encodes CASSPRQSSKLFF. Full variable domain (missing parts from reference TRBV3-1 and TRBJ1-4): DTAVSQTPKYLVTQMGNDKSIKCEQNLGHDTMYWYKQDSKKFLKIMFSYNNKELIINETVPNRFSPKSPDKAHLNLHINSLELGDSAVYFCASSPRQSSKLFFGSGTQLSVL.